This TCR beta chain was sequenced for a study of T cell responses to AZD1222 COVID-19 vaccine. Germline V CDR1 and CDR2: KGHSH, LQKENI. V was shortened by 5 bases and J by 4 bases, with 17 bases between the two germline ends. The CDR3 covers 15 residues. Only in-frame clones appear in the TCRdb table, and some are missing; sequencing was by immunoSEQ multiplex PCR. This table has around 130,000 clones, about 82% appearing once. This clone was seen a handful of times. The specimen comprised peripheral blood, sampled on day 0 of AZD1222 vaccination. J is TRBJ1-2 and V is TRBV18, with a weak D call TRBD1 (5 bases). The sequence derives from an adult in good health. Here the CDR3 reads CASSDVSGESYGYTF. CDR3 in DNA: TGTGCCAGCTCAGACGTATCGGGGGAGAGCTATGGCTACACCTTC.